What follows is one TCR beta chain and its context. The antigen is undetermined. The sample is drawn from a study of CD8 T cells in ankylosing spondylitis. Study results and limitations: Researchers report that disease-linked clones proved CD8+ and relatively rare in peripheral blood. Disease-linked clones reportedly showed significant enrichment in matched ankylosing spondylitis synovial fluid.

V lost 5 bases and J lost 5, with 9 bases in between. The CDR3 has 12 amino acids. Quantitative 5'-RACE was performed with molecular barcodes, and it yielded the TCR beta libraries. MiXCR, applied by TCRdb to the 5' RACE reads, yields one record per CDR3 protein. The data show under 250,000 distinct CDR3 sequences, over 30% seen once. The chain joins TRBV12-3 or TRBV12-4 to TRBJ2-5; no definite D call. The TCR sequence derives from a male donor with ankylosing spondylitis or in good health (not recorded which). Sequenced sample: blood, either unsorted or a sorted T cell fraction (not recorded which). The CDR3 sequence is CASSGEGETQYF. The CDR3 bases are TGTGCCAGCAGTGGGGAAGGGGAGACCCAGTACTTC.